This TCR beta chain was recovered during a study of cytomegalovirus exposure and HLA in healthy donors (dated by TCRdb to 2016 to 2017). Study-level background: According to an earlier analysis of several hundred of the donors, some 180 million T cells yielded over 100 million unique TCR beta sequences and 276 Gb of sequence data. An earlier analysis of 587 of the donors applied high-throughput TCR beta sequencing to assess whether each TCR beta V gene segment acted as functional or pseudogenic. The study used immunosequencing to profile the T cell repertoires of 670 or so subjects and linked those repertoires to cytomegalovirus serostatus. Roughly 300 gigabases of sequencing data and about 92 million unique TCR sequences made up an early release that covered approximately 620 HLA-typed donors. Both class I and class II loci were covered by HLA typing, at four-digit resolution. Five DR-DQ haplotypes were handled as single units for association and clustering because linkage in the cohort was strong. In the later analysis, no new phenotypic data were used to find candidate immune exposures; instead, reliance was placed on TCR beta sequences and their occurrence across donors. Donor age, sex, ethnicity and CMV serostatus were compiled alongside the repertoire data. To predict cytomegalovirus infection status, the study brought together high-throughput TCR immunosequencing, statistical association of individual TCRs with disease status, and machine learning. In a later genetic analysis, genome-wide SNP genotypes for about 55% of the roughly 670 donors were used, and that subset was treated as a discovery cohort. A separate validation cohort of over 95 different subjects was used in addition to the 666-subject first cohort. Every discovery cohort repertoire had been produced on one sequencing platform. The study was designed to test whether signatures of past pathogen exposure could be identified by cataloging public T cell receptors. To study patterns of TCR occurrence, a later analysis re-analyzed previously published TCR beta repertoires from more than 550 donors and added high-resolution HLA genotyping. On average, around 240,000 unique TCR beta nucleotide sequences were sequenced per donor among a few hundred genotyped donors of the cohort, with roughly 18% of those sequences being non-productive. Typing coverage varied by locus: roughly 620-640 donors for A, B, C, DRB1 and DQB1; about 520 for DQA1; about 600 for DPA1; some 470 for DPB1. Of the 300 to 450 genotyped donors, 80% to 90% were placed in the genetic ancestry cluster associated with self-reported Caucasian donors.

Library generation was performed with the immunoSEQ multiplex PCR assay. A mixture of 60 forward primers for TCR Vbeta segments and 13 reverse primers for TCR Jbeta segments was used in the multiplex PCR. Amplification of the CDR3 region of rearranged TCR beta genes was performed with a multiplex PCR assay on genomic DNA. The Illumina HiSeq System was used to sequence the amplified TCR beta libraries as 87-base-pair reads. As for how the authors treated the data: A later analysis tallied tens of millions of unique TCR beta chains across the 550 to 850 repertoires, and about 10 million of those chains were shared by two or more donors. Raw reads were error-corrected and collapsed into unique sequences with a nearest-neighbor algorithm that merged closely related sequences to remove PCR and sequencing errors. To assign V, D and J gene segments, CDR3 sequences were aligned to IMGT reference sequences. For a sequence to be retained, at least a six-nucleotide match to both a V gene segment and a J gene segment was required. Rearrangements were called productive when the CDR3 lacked stop codons and stayed in frame with V and J; all others were non-productive. CDR3 was defined by IMGT convention, running from the second conserved V-encoded cysteine to the conserved J-encoded phenylalanine. The earlier analysis of 500 to 650 of the donors excluded any sequence lacking an unambiguous match to a single V gene segment. In an earlier analysis of approximately 610 of the donors, V segments were called functional above 56.7% productive rearrangements and were called segregating when the between-donor standard deviation exceeded 5%. A statistical classification framework was built for diagnosing cytomegalovirus status from the catalog of TCR beta chain sequences. A later analysis assigned V and J genes by comparing TCR nucleotide sequences with IMGT/GENE-DB human TR gene sequences. A later analysis assigned CDR3 sequences and most-parsimonious VDJ recombination scenarios with the TCRdist pipeline. In a later analysis, each TCR beta chain was defined by its CDR3 amino acid sequence together with its V-gene family, and reads without a unique V-gene family were excluded. As a way to deal with suspected cross-contamination and a sequencing artifact, a later analysis dropped approximately 590 nucleotide sequences that were highly shared and had low generation probability. A later analysis calculated a clonal expansion index for each public chain from normalized within-repertoire ranks of inferred template counts. In a later analysis, generation probabilities were computed using a VDJ recombination model fitted to out-of-frame rearrangements, and the results were checked against IGoR. In a later analysis, hypergeometric tests were used to score TCR-TCR, TCR-HLA and TCR-CMV co-occurrence, with a repertoire-size bias correction applied to TCR pairs. A later analysis estimated false discovery rates by permuting HLA or CMV assignments 20 times. In a later analysis, co-occurring TCRs were grouped using DBSCAN, and TCRdist sequence similarity was added for clustering within HLA-allele-positive subsets. Repertoires with fewer than 30,000 or more than 120,000 public chains were left out of co-occurrence clustering, as were roughly five repertoires with anomalous nucleotide sharing. Imported from immuneACCESS, the table was reduced by TCRdb to in-frame sequences with V and J called. These copies leave out some clones; in studies compared against another copy, an unresolved V gene accounts for under half, and the cause of the remainder is not known. The D gene and trimming were derived from the DNA, and the V and J assignments and clone size from that table. The sample table contains about 140,000 clones; only one count was recorded for 66% of them. 6.5% of the sample comes from the top ten.

The sample holds a few counts of this clone. Its cognate antigen has yet to be identified. Per-base quality was not reported, and no clone a single base away is much larger than it. The cohort was made up of hundreds of healthy bone marrow donors. Cohort members were all nominally healthy when sampled, although unrecorded immune exposures were likely present. The donor tested CMV seronegative, placing the donor among the 350 or so seronegative members of the cohort. A peripheral blood sample was collected from each donor, and TCR beta sequencing was performed on peripheral blood mononuclear cells. Genomic DNA was extracted from the blood cell samples with the Qiagen DNeasy Blood Extraction Kit. V is shortened by 4 bases, J by 10 bases, and the region joining them spans 11 bases. From a lookup of the germline V gene, CDR1 and CDR2 are MGHRA and YSYEKL. Reading from cysteine to phenylalanine, the CDR3 counts 12 amino acids. Of all the DNA, just the CDR3 is kept, 36 bases in frame from base 1.

Points the paper makes about the study in general: In a later analysis, HLA-associated TCR beta chains showed more clonal expansion and lower generation probabilities than non-associated chains that were equally common. In a later analysis, 16,951 TCR beta sequences were associated with specific HLA alleles at a false discovery rate of 0.05. In a later genetic analysis, a missense DCLRE1C variant was associated with V-gene and J-gene trimming of TCR beta chains, and the association was replicated in an independent cohort. In a later genetic analysis, fewer N-insertions in productive TCRs were reported among donors in an Asian-associated ancestry cluster than the roughly 670-donor mean. Seventeen rarely observed V segments, including chromosome 9 orphons, were excluded from the earlier analysis of a few hundred of the donors because counts were too low. CMV serostatus was the only immune exposure information available for the cohort. When HLA alleles, especially DR and DQ, strongly co-occurred, TCR associations were difficult to assign to individual alleles. Across donors, most TCR sequences were observed very rarely, whereas some public TCRs were present in many individuals. In an earlier analysis of more than 500 of the donors, most TCR beta V segments appeared in productive rearrangements about 87% or about 30% of the time, broadly matching IMGT annotations. HLA typing was unavailable for some donors at each locus, so association tests used only the typed subset. The cohort was sequenced for TCR beta chains only, and without alpha or paired-chain data the features that could be detected were limited. The classifier was reported to diagnose cytomegalovirus status with high specificity and sensitivity in both the original cohort and the validation cohort. Several of the top co-occurrence clusters appeared to be linked to parvovirus B19, influenza, CMV and Epstein-Barr virus, according to a later analysis. In a later analysis, TCR association rates were found to vary across HLA loci, with the most associated TCRs seen for DRB1 alleles and the fewest for HLA-C alleles. In vitro tests confirmed that a few of the cytomegalovirus-associated TCR beta chains recognize cytomegalovirus antigens. In the study, approximately 150 TCR beta chains were listed as associated with cytomegalovirus. Sequencing depth was assumed to be roughly uniform across donors in the presence/absence analyses, though that assumption may not hold. Correlated functional status among segregating V segments might reflect linkage disequilibrium, but an unknown experimental factor could not be ruled out. Some IMGT-functional V segments, including TRBV6-2 and TRBV6-3, could not be distinguished by the 87-base-pair reads and were therefore excluded. A group of highly shared sequence variants was considered likely to be a technical artifact of the sequencing pipeline. A further reported finding was that TCR beta sequences accurately predicted the HLA-A and HLA-B alleles for most subjects in the first cohort. It was suggested by the authors that the approach could potentially be generalized to other disease states and immunological phenotypes. Most CMV-associated TCR beta chains appeared to be HLA-restricted in a later analysis, and the HLA associations seemed to be driven largely by CMV exposure.

The sequencing input was PBMCs. This sequence was found in a woman between 55 and 75 years old in good health and CMV-seronegative. The V and J segments used are TRBV4-1 and TRBJ2-1, with TRBD1 tentatively as D gene (6 bases match). The DNA is as follows: TGCGCCAGCAGCCCCGGACAGAGCGAGCAGTTCTTC. This encodes CASSPGQSEQFF.